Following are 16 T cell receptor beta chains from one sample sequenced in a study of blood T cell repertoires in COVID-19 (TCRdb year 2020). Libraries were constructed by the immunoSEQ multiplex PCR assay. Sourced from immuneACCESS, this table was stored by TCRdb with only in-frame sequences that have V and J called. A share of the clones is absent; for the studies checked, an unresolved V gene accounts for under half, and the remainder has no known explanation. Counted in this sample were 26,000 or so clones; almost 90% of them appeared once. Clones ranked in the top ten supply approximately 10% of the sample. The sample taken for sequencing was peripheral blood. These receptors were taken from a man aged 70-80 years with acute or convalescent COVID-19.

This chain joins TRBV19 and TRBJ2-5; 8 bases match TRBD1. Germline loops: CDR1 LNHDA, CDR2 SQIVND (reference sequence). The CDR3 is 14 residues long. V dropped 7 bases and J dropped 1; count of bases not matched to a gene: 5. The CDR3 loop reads CASTSRGPQETQYF. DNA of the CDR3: TGTGCCAGTACTAGCAGGGGGCCCCAAGAGACCCAGTACTTC.

The CDR3 sequence is CASQTLREGEKLFF. CDR3 bases: TGTGCCAGTCAAACGCTTAGGGAGGGCGAAAAACTGTTTTTT. The chain uses TRBV19 and TRBJ1-4; no clear D. There are 14 residues in the CDR3. V was shortened by 8 bases and J by 8 bases, with 18 bases between the two germline ends. Germline V gene lookup returns CDR1 LNHDA and CDR2 SQIVND (reference sequence).

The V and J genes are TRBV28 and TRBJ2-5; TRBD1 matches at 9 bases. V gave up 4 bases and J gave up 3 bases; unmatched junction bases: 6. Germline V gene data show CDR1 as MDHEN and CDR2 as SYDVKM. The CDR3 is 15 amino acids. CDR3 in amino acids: CASSSPGTGKETQYF. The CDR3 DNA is TGTGCCAGCAGTTCGCCCGGGACAGGGAAAGAGACCCAGTACTTC. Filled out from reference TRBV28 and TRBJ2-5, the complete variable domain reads DVKVTQSSRYLVKRTGEKVFLECVQDMDHENMFWYRQDPGLGLRLIYFSYDVKMKEKGDIPEGYSVSREKKERFSLILESASTNQTSMYLCASSSPGTGKETQYFGPGTRLLVL.

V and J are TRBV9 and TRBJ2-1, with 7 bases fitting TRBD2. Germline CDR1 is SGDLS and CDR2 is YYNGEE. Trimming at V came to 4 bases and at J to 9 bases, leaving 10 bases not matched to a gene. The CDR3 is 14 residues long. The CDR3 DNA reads TGTGCCAGCAGCCCTAGGGCGGGAGAGGGTGAGCAGTTCTTC. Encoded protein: CASSPRAGEGEQFF.

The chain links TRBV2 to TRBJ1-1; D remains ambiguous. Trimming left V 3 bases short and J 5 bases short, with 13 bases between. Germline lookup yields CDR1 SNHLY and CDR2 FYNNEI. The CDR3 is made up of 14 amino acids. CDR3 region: CASSEMQVWTEAFF. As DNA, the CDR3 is TGTGCCAGCAGTGAGATGCAGGTATGGACTGAAGCTTTCTTT.

For the CDR3, the DNA is TGTGCCAGCAGTTACGTGACAGGGGACGGTCTCTATAGCAATCAGCCCCAGCATTTT. This gives the protein CASSYVTGDGLYSNQPQHF. The chain joins TRBV6-2 or TRBV6-3 to TRBJ1-5, with TRBD1 matching 8 bases. The CDR3 runs to 19 residues. Trimming took 2 bases from V and 0 from J; bases not matched to a gene: 12. Looked up from germline, CDR1 is MNHEY and CDR2 is SVGEGT.

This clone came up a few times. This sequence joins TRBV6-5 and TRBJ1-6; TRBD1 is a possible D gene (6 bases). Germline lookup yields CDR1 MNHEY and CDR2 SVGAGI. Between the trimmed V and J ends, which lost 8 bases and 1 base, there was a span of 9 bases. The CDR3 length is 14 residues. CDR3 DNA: TGTGCCAGCGGACAGCGATCCTATAATTCACCCCTCCACTTT. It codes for CASGQRSYNSPLHF.

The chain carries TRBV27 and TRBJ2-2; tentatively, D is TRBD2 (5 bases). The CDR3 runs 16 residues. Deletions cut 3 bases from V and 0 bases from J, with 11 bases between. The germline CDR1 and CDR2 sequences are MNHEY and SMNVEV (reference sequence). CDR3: CASSFPDFSNTGELFF. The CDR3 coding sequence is TGTGCCAGCAGTTTCCCGGACTTCTCGAACACCGGGGAGCTGTTTTTT.

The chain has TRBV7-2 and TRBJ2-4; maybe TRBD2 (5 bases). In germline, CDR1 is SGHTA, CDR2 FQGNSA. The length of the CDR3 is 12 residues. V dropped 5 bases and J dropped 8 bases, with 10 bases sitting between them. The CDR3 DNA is TGTGCCAGCAGCCGCATCGGGGACATTCAGTACTTC. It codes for CASSRIGDIQYF.

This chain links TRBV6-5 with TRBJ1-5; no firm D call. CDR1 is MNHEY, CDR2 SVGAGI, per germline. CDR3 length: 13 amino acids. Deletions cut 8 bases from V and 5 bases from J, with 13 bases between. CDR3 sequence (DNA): TGTGCCAGCGGATCGACACCCTATCAGCCCCAGCATTTT. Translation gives CASGSTPYQPQHF.

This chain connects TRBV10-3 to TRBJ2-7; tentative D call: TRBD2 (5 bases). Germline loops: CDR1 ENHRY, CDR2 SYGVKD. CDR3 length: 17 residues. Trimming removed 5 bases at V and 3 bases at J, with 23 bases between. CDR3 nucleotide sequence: TGTGCCATCAGTTCTGAGGGAGCTTCCACCAAAAGCTACGAGCAGTACTTC. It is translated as CAISSEGASTKSYEQYF.

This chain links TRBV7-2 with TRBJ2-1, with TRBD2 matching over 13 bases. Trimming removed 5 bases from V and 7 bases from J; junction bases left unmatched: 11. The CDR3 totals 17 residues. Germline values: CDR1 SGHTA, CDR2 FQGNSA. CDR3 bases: TGTGCCAGCAGCGGACTAGCGGGAGATAGTTCGGGGAATGAGCAGTTCTTC. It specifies CASSGLAGDSSGNEQFF. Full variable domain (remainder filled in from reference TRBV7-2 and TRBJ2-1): GAGVSQSPSNKVTEKGKDVELRCDPISGHTALYWYRQSLGQGLEFLIYFQGNSAPDKSGLPSDRFSAERTGGSVSTLTIQRTQQEDSAVYLCASSGLAGDSSGNEQFFGPGTRLTVL.

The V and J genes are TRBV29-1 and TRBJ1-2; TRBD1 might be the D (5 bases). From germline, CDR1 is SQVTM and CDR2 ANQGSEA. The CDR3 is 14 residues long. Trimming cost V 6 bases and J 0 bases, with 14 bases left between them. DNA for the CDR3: TGCAGCGTGACCCAGGGTATGTCTAACTATGGCTACACCTTC. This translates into CSVTQGMSNYGYTF.

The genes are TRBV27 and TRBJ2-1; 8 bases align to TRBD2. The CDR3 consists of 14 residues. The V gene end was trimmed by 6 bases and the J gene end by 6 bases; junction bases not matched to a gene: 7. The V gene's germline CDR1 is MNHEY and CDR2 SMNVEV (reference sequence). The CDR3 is CASSQGLVLNEQFF. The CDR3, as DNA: TGTGCCAGCAGCCAGGGACTAGTCCTCAATGAGCAGTTCTTC.

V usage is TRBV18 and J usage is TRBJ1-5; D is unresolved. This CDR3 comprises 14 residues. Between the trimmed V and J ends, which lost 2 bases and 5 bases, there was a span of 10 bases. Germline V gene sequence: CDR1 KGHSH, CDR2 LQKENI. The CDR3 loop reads CASSPSFTDQPQHF. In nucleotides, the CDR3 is TGTGCCAGCTCACCAAGTTTTACGGATCAGCCCCAGCATTTT.

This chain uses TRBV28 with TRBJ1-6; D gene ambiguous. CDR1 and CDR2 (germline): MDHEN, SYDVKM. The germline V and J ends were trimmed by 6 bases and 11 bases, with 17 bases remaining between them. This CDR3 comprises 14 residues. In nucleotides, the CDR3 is TGTGCCAGCAGGTCTCCAGGTTCTCAGGCACCCCTCCACTTT. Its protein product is CASRSPGSQAPLHF. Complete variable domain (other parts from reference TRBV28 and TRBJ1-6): DVKVTQSSRYLVKRTGEKVFLECVQDMDHENMFWYRQDPGLGLRLIYFSYDVKMKEKGDIPEGYSVSREKKERFSLILESASTNQTSMYLCASRSPGSQAPLHFGNGTRLTVT.